The source of this T cell receptor beta chain is a study of T-cell reconstitution after alpha-beta-depleted transplantation in children. Construction of the TCRbeta library involved unique molecular identifiers. MiXCR, applied by TCRdb to the PCR reads, yields one record per CDR3 protein. Among 230,000 or so distinct CDR3 sequences listed, approximately 9.9% were seen once. Trimming took off 5 bases at V and 6 bases at J, with 10 bases between the two ends. This CDR3 region has 13 residues. The germline V gene has CDR1 SEHNR and CDR2 FQNEAQ (reference sequence). This clonotype was seen many times. The V call is TRBV7-9, the J call TRBJ2-2; unclear D gene. The source of this sequence is a human donor who donated a stem cell graft to a child with SCID. The sample was PBMCs from the stem cell graft donor, taken from the stem cell graft. The CDR3 DNA sequence: TGTGCCAGCAGCCCATCCGGGTCCGGGGAGCTGTTTTTT. Its translation: CASSPSGSGELFF.